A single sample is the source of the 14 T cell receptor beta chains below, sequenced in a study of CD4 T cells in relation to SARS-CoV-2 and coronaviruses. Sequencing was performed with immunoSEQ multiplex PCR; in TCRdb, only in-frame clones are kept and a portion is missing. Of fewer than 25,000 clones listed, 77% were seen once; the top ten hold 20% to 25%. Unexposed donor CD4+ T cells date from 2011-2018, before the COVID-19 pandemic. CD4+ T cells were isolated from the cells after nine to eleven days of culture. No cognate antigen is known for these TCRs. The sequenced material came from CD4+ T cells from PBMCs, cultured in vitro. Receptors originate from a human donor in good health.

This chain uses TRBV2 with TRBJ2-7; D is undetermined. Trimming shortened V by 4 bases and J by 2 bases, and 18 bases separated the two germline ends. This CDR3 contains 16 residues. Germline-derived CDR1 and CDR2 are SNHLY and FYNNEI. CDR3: CASSGPAKGIAYEQYF. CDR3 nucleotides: TGTGCCAGCAGTGGACCGGCGAAGGGCATTGCCTACGAGCAGTACTTC.

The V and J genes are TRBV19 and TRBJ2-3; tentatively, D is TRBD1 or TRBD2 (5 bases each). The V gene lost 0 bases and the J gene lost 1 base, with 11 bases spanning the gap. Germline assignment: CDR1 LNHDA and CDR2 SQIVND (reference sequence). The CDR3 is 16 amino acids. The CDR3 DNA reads TGTGCCAGTAGTATAGATCGGGGCGGAGGCACAGATACGCAGTATTTT. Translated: CASSIDRGGGTDTQYF.

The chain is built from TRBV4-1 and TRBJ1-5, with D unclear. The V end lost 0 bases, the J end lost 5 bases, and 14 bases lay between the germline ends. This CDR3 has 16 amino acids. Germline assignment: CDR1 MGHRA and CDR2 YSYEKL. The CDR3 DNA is TGCGCCAGCAGCCAAGAAAGTGGCGGACCCTATCAGCCCCAGCATTTT. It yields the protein CASSQESGGPYQPQHF.

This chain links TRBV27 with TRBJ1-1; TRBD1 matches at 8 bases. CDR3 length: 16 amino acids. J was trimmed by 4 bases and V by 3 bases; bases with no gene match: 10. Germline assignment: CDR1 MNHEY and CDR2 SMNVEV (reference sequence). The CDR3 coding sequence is TGTGCCAGCAGTTTCGCCCTGGACAGGGTGGGCACTGAAGCTTTCTTT. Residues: CASSFALDRVGTEAFF.

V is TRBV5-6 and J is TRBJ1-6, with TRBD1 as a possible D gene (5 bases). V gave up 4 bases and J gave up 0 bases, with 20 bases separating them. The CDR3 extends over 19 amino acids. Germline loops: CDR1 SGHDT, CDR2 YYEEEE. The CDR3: CASSPRPGFMGSYNSPLHF. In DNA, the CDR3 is TGTGCCAGCAGCCCCCGCCCAGGGTTTATGGGCTCCTATAATTCACCCCTCCACTTT.

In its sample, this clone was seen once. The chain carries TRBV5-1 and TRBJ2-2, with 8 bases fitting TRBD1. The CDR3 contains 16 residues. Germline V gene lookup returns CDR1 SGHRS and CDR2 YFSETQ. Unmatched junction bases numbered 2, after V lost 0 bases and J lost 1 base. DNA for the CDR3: TGCGCCAGCAGCTTGGATGGACAGGGGAACACCGGGGAGCTGTTTTTT. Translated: CASSLDGQGNTGELFF.

As DNA, the CDR3 is TGTGCCAGCAGCCTCGACAGTGGGGCAGGCACTGAAGCTTTCTTT. Residues: CASSLDSGAGTEAFF. This rearrangement joins TRBV5-6 to TRBJ1-1; perhaps TRBD1 as D (5 bases). CDR1 and CDR2 from the germline V gene are SGHDT and YYEEEE. The CDR3 length is 15 residues. Trimming removed 4 bases at V and 4 bases at J, with 17 bases between.

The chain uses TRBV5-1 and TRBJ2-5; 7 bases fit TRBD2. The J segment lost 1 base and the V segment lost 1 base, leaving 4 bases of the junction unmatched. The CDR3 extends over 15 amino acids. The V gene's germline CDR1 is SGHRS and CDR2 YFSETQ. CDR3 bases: TGCGCCAGCAGCTTGATCCTAGCGGCCCAAGAGACCCAGTACTTC. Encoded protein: CASSLILAAQETQYF.

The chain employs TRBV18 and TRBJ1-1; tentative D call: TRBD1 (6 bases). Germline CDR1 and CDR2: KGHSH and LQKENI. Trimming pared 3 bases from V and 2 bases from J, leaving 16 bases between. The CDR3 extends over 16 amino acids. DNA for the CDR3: TGTGCCAGCTCACCCCGGGAAGGGGGTAGAAACACTGAAGCTTTCTTT. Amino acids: CASSPREGGRNTEAFF.

CDR3 residues: CASSIRSSSGDNEQFF. The CDR3 region has the DNA TGTGCCAGTAGTATACGTTCGTCTAGCGGTGACAATGAGCAGTTCTTC. The rearrangement uses TRBV19 and TRBJ2-1; 7 bases are a match to TRBD2. Per the germline V gene, CDR1 is LNHDA and CDR2 is SQIVND (reference sequence). The CDR3 consists of 16 residues. The junction had 9 bases not matched to a gene; V was cut back by 2 bases and J by 5 bases.

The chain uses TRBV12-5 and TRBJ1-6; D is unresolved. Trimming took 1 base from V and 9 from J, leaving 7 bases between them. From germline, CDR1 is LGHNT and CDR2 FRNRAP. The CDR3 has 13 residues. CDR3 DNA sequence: TGTGCTAGTGGTTTGGAGGGAGGTTCACCCCTCCACTTT. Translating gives CASGLEGGSPLHF.

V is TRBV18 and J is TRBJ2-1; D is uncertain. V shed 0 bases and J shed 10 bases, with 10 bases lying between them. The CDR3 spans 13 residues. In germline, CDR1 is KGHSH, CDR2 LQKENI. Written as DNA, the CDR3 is TGTGCCAGCTCACCACCGATCCTTCGGGAGCAGTTCTTC. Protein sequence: CASSPPILREQFF.

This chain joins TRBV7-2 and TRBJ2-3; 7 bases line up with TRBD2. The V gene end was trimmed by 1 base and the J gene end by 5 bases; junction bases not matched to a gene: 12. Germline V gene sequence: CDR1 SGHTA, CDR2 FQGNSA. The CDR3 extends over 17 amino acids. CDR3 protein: CASSLEVAGVAGDTQYF. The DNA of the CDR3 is TGTGCCAGCAGCTTAGAAGTGGCGGGGGTAGCAGGAGATACGCAGTATTTT.

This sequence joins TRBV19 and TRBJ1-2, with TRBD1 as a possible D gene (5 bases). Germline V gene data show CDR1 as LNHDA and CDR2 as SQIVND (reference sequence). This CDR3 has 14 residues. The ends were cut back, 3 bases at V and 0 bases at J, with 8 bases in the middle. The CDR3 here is CASSMLTANYGYTF. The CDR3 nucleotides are TGTGCCAGTAGTATGTTGACAGCTAACTATGGCTACACCTTC.